This record looks at one T cell receptor (beta chain) sequence and its context. These data are taken from a study of blood T cell repertoires in COVID-19. V lost 5 bases to trimming and J lost 4 bases; unmatched junction nucleotides: 5. Germline V CDR1 and CDR2: MNHEY, SVGEGT. This CDR3 has 14 residues. Clones were sequenced by immunoSEQ multiplex PCR, and TCRdb holds only the in-frame ones, with some missing. The table has around 200,000 clones, about 88% seen once. V is TRBV6-2 or TRBV6-3 and J is TRBJ1-2, with 9 bases identical to TRBD1. The sequenced sample consisted of peripheral blood. The source is a woman of 80 years or more in a cohort sampled during active or convalescent COVID-19. The CDR3 sequence is CASSRTGDSYGYTF. CDR3 DNA sequence: TGTGCCAGCAGTCGGACAGGGGACTCCTATGGCTACACCTTC.